This TCR beta chain was captured in a study of regulatory T cells in long-lasting Graves disease. Findings and limits, study-wide: Clonotypes that were public and shared totalled a few thousand in persistent patients versus over 800 in new patients.

In building TCR beta libraries, iRepertoire HTBI primers were used together with Arm-PCR of CDR3 regions. TCRdb fed the multiplex PCR reads into MiXCR, producing one record per CDR3 protein. The profile shows some 340,000 distinct CDR3 sequences, approximately 10% of them singletons. J gave up 6 bases and V 5 bases, and 10 bases lay outside the gene matches. This CDR3 has 15 amino acids. Germline loops: CDR1 SQVTM, CDR2 ANQGSEA. This clonotype was observed many times. The target antigen is unknown. Time point: newly diagnosed GD, antithyroid drugs for less than 3 months. The authors made the TCR library using RNA they extracted from PBMCs. These same records also appear under a second study, on T cells in Graves' hyperthyroidism and ophthalmopathy.

The specimen was peripheral blood mononuclear cells (PBMCs), collected at new diagnosis, from a patient treated with antithyroid drugs. The V and J genes are TRBV29-1 and TRBJ2-3; 11 nucleotides line up with TRBD1. The receptor was derived from a woman aged 18-29 years with Graves disease. CDR3 loop: CSVYGTGGIGDTQYF. CDR3 DNA sequence: TGCAGCGTTTACGGGACAGGGGGTATTGGTGATACGCAGTATTTT.